This T cell receptor (beta chain) comes out of a study of shared clonotypes between healthy human individuals. Assay: immunoSEQ multiplex PCR; the TCRdb copy retains only in-frame clones and omits some. The table lists 1.6 million or so clones, 95% to 97% of them singletons. V lost 3 bases, J lost 5 bases, and 4 bases stayed unmatched. Germline V gene sequence: CDR1 SGHRS, CDR2 YFSETQ. The CDR3 has 15 amino acids. Comments on this clone: Different DNA sequences within this sample yield the same CDR3.

The chain recombines TRBV5-1 with TRBJ2-3; TRBD2 matches 12 bases. Material: naive CD4+ T cells sorted from blood. Subset described: CD45RA+ positively selected. The receptor was derived from a young man in good health. CDR3 protein: CASSSTGLAGDTQYF. In DNA, the CDR3 is TGCGCCAGCAGCTCAACGGGACTAGCGGGAGATACGCAGTATTTT.